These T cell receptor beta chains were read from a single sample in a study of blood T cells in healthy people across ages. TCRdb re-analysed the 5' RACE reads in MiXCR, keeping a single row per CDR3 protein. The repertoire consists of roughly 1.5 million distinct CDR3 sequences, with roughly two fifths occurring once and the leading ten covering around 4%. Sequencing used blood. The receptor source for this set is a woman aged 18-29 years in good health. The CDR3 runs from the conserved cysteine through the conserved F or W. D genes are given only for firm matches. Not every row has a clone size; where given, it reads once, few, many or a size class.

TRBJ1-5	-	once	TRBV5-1	TGCGCCAGCAGCGTGACAGGAAGCCAGGGTCAGCCCCAGCATTTT	CASSVTGSQGQPQHF
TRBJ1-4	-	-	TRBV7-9	TGTGCCAGCAGGCATGCGTTGTCAGGGGAAAAACTGTTTTTT	CASRHALSGEKLFF
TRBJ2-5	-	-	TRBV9	TGTGCCAGCAGCGTTACTACAGGGGGGGGGGAGACCCAGTACTTC	CASSVTTGGGETQYF
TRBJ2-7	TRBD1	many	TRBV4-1	TGCGCCAGCAGCCAGTTCTTCCCGGGACAGTACTCCTACGAGCAGTACTTC	CASSQFFPGQYSYEQYF
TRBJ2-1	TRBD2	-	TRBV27	TGTGCCAGCAGTATCCGGGGGGTCTACAATGAGCAGTTCTTC	CASSIRGVYNEQFF
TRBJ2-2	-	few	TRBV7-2	TGTGCCAGCAGCAATACAGTTTCGAACACCGGGGAGCTGTTTTTT	CASSNTVSNTGELFF
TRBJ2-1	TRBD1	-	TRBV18	TGTGCCAGCTCACGAATCGGACAGGGTGAGCAGTTCTTC	CASSRIGQGEQFF
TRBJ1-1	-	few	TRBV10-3	TGTGCCATCAGTGACCCCGACAGGATCATGAACACTGAAGCTTTCTTT	CAISDPDRIMNTEAFF
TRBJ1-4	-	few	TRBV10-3	TGTGCCATCAGTGAGTCGAAGGGTCTTAATGAAAAACTGTTTTTT	CAISESKGLNEKLFF
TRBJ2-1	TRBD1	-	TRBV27	TGTGCCACCAAACCGGGACAGATGAACAATGAGCAGTTCTTC	CATKPGQMNNEQFF
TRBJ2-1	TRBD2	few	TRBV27	TGTGCCAGCAGTTTAAGTACTAGCGGAGACAATGAGCAGTTCTTC	CASSLSTSGDNEQFF
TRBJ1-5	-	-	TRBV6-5	TGTGCCAGCAGTTACGAGAGCAGTCCCCAGCATTTT	CASSYESSPQHF
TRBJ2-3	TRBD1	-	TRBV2	TGTGCCAGCAGTGGGGGACAGGGGACTCCCACAGATACGCAGTATTTT	CASSGGQGTPTDTQYF
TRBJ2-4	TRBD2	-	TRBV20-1	TGCAGTGCTACAGGTCCGAAGCCAATAGCGGGGTTAAACATTCAGTACTTC	CSATGPKPIAGLNIQYF
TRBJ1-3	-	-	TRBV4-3	TGCGCCAGCAGCCAAGCGCAGCTCTCTGGAAACACCATATATTTT	CASSQAQLSGNTIYF
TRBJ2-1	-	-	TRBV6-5	TGTGCCAGCAGTCCGCAGGGGCCAACCTACAATGAGAAGTTCTTC	CASSPQGPTYNEKFF
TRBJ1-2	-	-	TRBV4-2	TGTGCCAGCAGCCAAGATGAGGAGGACTATGGCTACACCTTC	CASSQDEEDYGYTF
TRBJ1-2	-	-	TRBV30	TGTGCCTGGAGTGTCCAAGACAGGTTTGGCTACACCTTC	CAWSVQDRFGYTF
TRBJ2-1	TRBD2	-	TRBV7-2	TGTGCCAGCAGCTTAGCGCTAGCGGGAGACAGTGAGCAGTTCTTC	CASSLALAGDSEQFF
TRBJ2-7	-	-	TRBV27	TGTGCCAGCTCTGAAAGACCGGGCTCCTACGAGCAGTACTTC	CASSERPGSYEQYF
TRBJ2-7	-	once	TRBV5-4	TGTGCCAGCAGCTTGGGTAACACCTTAGGTCACGAGCAGTACTTC	CASSLGNTLGHEQYF
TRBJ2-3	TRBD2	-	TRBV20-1	TGCAGTGCTAGTATTCGGGCGGGAGCAGATACGCAGTATTTT	CSASIRAGADTQYF
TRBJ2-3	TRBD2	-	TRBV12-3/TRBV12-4	TGTGCCAGCAGGGTTAGCGGGGGGCTCACAGATGCGCAGTATTTT	CASRVSGGLTDAQYF
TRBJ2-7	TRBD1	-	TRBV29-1	TGCAGCGTTGCCCACCGACGACAGGGCTACAATGAGCAGTACTTC	CSVAHRRQGYNEQYF
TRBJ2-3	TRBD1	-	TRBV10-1	TGCGCCACCAGAGACAGGGCTACGCAGTATTTT	CATRDRATQYF
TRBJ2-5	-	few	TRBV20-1	TGCAGTGCAACCAGGGGAGGAGCGGGAACCGCCTTAGAGACCCAGTACTTC	CSATRGGAGTALETQYF